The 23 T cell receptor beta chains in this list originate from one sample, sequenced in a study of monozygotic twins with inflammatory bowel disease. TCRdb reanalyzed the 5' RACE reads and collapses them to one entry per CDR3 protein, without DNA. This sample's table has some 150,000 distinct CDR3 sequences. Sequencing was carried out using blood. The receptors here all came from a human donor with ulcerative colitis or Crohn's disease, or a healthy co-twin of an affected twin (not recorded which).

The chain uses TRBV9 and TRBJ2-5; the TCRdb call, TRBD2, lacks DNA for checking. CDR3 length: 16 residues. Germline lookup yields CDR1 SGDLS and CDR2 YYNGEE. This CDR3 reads CASSVGGWGGDGSQYF.

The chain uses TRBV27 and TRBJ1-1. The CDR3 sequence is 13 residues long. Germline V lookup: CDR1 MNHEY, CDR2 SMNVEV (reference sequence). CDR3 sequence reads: CASSTQTNTEAFF.

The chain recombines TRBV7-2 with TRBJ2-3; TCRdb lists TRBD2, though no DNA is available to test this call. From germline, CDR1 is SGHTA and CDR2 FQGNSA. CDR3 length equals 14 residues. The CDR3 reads CASTWTSFTDTQYF.

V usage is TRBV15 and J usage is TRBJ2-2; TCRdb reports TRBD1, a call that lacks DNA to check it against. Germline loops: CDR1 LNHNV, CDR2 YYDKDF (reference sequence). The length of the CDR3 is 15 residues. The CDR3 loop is CATSDWDLNTGELFF.

This CDR3 is CSATNAGTDTDTQYF. The chain has TRBV20-1 and TRBJ2-3; the D call from TCRdb, TRBD2, cannot be confirmed without DNA. CDR3 length equals 15 residues. The germline gives CDR1 DFQATT, CDR2 SNEGSKA (reference sequence).

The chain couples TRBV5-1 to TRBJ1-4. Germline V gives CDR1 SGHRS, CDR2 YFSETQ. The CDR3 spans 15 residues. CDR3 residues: CASSLGVATNEKLFF.

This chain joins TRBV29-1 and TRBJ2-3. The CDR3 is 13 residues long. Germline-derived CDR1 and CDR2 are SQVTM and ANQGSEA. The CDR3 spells CSVESLSTDTQYF.

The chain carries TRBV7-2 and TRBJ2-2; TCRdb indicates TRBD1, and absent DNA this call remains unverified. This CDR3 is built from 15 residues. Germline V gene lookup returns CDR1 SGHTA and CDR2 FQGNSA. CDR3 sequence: CASSLEIGGTGELFF.

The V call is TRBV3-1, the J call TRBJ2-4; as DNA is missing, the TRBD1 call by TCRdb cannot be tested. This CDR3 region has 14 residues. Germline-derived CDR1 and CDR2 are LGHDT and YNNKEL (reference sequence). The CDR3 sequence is CASSQVGVRNIQYF. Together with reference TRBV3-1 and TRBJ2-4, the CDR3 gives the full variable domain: DTAVSQTPKYLVTQMGNDKSIKCEQNLGHDTMYWYKQDSKKFLKIMFSYNNKELIINETVPNRFSPKSPDKAHLNLHINSLELGDSAVYFCASSQVGVRNIQYFGAGTRLSVL.

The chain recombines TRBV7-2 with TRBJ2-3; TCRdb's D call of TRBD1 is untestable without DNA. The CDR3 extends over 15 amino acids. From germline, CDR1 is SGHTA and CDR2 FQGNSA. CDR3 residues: CASSSSWDSTDTQYF.

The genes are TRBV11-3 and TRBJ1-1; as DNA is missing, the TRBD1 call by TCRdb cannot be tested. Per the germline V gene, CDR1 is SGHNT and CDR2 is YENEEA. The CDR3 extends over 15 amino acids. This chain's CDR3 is CASSSRGALNTEAFF.

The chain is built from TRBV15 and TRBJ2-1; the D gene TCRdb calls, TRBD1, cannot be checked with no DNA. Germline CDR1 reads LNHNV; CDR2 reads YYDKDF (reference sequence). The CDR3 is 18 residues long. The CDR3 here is CATSRDLISGTGGHEQFF.

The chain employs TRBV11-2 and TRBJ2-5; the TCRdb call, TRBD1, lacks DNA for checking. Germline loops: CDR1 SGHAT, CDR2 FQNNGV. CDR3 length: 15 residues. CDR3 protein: CASSSTTGEQETQYF. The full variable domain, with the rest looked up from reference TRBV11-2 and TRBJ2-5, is EAGVAQSPRYKIIEKRQSVAFWCNPISGHATLYWYQQILGQGPKLLIQFQNNGVVDDSQLPKDRFSAERLKGVDSTLKIQPAKLEDSAVYLCASSSTTGEQETQYFGPGTRLLVL.

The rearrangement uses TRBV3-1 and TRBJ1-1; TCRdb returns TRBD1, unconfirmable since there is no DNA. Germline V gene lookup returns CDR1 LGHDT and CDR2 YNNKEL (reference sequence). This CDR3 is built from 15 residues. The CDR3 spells CASSQVRSVTAEAFF. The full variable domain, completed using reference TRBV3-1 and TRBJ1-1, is DTAVSQTPKYLVTQMGNDKSIKCEQNLGHDTMYWYKQDSKKFLKIMFSYNNKELIINETVPNRFSPKSPDKAHLNLHINSLELGDSAVYFCASSQVRSVTAEAFFGQGTRLTVV.

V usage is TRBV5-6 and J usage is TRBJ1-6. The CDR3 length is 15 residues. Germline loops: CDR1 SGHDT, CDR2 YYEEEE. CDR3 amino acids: CASSLSVREHSPLHF.

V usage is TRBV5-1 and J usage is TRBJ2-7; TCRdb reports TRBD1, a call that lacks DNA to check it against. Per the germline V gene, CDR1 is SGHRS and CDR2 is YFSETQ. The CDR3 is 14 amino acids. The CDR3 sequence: CASSLLQGFYEQYF.

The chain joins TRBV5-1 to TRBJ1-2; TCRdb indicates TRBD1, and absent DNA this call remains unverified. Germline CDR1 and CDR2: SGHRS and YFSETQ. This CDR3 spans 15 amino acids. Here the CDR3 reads CASSFGQWDSGGYTF.

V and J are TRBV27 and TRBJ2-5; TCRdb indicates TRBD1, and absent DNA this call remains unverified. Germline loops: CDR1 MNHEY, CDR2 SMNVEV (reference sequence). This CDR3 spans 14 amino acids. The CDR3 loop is CASSLTGIQETQYF.

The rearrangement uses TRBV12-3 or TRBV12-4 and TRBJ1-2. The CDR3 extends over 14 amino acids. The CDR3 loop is CASSFVGLDYGYTF.

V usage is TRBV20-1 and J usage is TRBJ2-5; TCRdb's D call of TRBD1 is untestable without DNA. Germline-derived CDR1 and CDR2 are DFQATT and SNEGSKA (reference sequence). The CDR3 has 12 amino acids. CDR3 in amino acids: CSARIPGETQYF.

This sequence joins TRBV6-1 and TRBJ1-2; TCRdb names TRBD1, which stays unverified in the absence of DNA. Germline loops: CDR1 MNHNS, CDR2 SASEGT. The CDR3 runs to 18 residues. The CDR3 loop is CASSRTGTGGSGNYGYTF.

This CDR3 reads CATQDRGGNIQYF. The chain recombines TRBV24-1 with TRBJ2-4; with no DNA, the TCRdb D assignment of TRBD1 cannot be verified. Germline V lookup: CDR1 KGHDR, CDR2 SFDVKD. The CDR3 sequence is 13 residues long.

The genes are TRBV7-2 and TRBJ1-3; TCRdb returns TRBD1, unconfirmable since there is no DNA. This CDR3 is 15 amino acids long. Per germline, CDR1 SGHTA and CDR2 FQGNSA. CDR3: CASSSSTGSGNTIYF. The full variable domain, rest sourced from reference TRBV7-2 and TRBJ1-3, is GAGVSQSPSNKVTEKGKDVELRCDPISGHTALYWYRQSLGQGLEFLIYFQGNSAPDKSGLPSDRFSAERTGGSVSTLTIQRTQQEDSAVYLCASSSSTGSGNTIYFGEGSWLTVV.